This is a list of T cell receptor beta chains from one sample in a study of T cell responses to AZD1222 COVID-19 vaccine. The assay was immunoSEQ multiplex PCR, and TCRdb's table has in-frame clones only and misses some. The data contain some 120,000 clones, nearly 90% of them singletons. The sample consisted of peripheral blood, taken 28 days after the second AZD1222 dose. The receptors were gathered from an adult who received the AZD1222 COVID-19 vaccine. Both conserved end residues are part of each CDR3. A D gene is named only where the DNA matches it firmly. Expanded clones are given a class, and other clones once, few, many or no size at all.

abundance | j_gene | d_gene | v_gene | CDR3aa | CDR3nt
. | TRBJ2-3 | . | TRBV12-5 | CASGLAHGGSTDTQYF | TGTGCTAGTGGTTTGGCCCATGGGGGAAGCACAGATACGCAGTATTTT
. | TRBJ2-2 | . | TRBV6-2/TRBV6-3 | CASSYGEGTGELFF | TGTGCCAGCAGTTACGGTGAGGGAACCGGGGAGCTGTTTTTT
. | TRBJ2-5 | TRBD1 | TRBV19 | CASSIGGQVETQYF | TGTGCCAGTAGTATTGGGGGACAGGTGGAGACCCAGTACTTC
. | TRBJ2-1 | TRBD2 | TRBV7-9 | CASSPTSGAYQFF | TGTGCCAGCAGCCCGACTAGCGGGGCGTATCAGTTCTTC
. | TRBJ2-7 | . | TRBV5-1 | CASARASEENEQYF | TGCGCCAGCGCCCGGGCCAGTGAGGAGAACGAGCAGTACTTC
. | TRBJ1-4 | . | TRBV4-2 | CASSQDLGRGDEKLFF | TGTGCCAGCAGCCAAGATCTTGGGAGGGGGGATGAAAAACTGTTTTTT
. | TRBJ2-3 | TRBD1 | TRBV5-4 | CASSLAGQGTDTQYF | TGTGCCAGCAGCTTGGCGGGACAGGGAACAGATACGCAGTATTTT
few | TRBJ2-5 | . | TRBV11-3 | CASSLGLETQYF | TGTGCCAGCAGCTTGGGATTAGAGACCCAGTACTTC
. | TRBJ1-5 | . | TRBV27 | CATRFWGYSNQPQHF | TGTGCCACCCGTTTTTGGGGCTATAGCAATCAGCCCCAGCATTTT
. | TRBJ1-2 | . | TRBV4-2 | CASSQVGGEGSYGYTF | TGTGCCAGCAGCCAAGTGGGTGGGGAGGGGAGCTATGGCTACACCTTC
. | TRBJ2-2 | TRBD2 | TRBV11-2 | CASSPLAVNTGELFF | TGTGCCAGCAGCCCTCTAGCGGTTAACACCGGGGAGCTGTTTTTT
. | TRBJ1-5 | . | TRBV14 | CASSQGDPGQPQHF | TGTGCCAGCAGTCAAGGGGACCCAGGTCAGCCCCAGCATTTT
. | TRBJ1-2 | . | TRBV21-1 | CASSKAPREQGAGNYGYTF | TGTGCCAGCAGCAAAGCCCCCCGGGAACAGGGGGCAGGAAACTATGGCTACACCTTC
. | TRBJ2-1 | . | TRBV19 | CASSMSLAPSSYNEQFF | TGTGCCAGTAGTATGTCGCTAGCCCCTAGCTCCTACAATGAGCAGTTCTTC
. | TRBJ2-1 | TRBD2 | TRBV5-1 | CASSPGTSGTYNEQFF | TGCGCCAGCAGCCCCGGGACTAGCGGGACCTACAATGAGCAGTTCTTC
. | TRBJ1-3 | . | TRBV7-9 | CASSFGASGNTIYF | TGTGCCAGCAGCTTTGGGGCCTCTGGAAACACCATATATTTT
. | TRBJ1-6 | TRBD1 | TRBV7-8 | CASSRDSNSPLHF | TGTGCCAGCAGCCGGGACAGTAATTCACCCCTCCACTTT
. | TRBJ2-1 | . | TRBV5-4 | CASSTDYHYNEQFF | TGTGCCAGCAGTACGGACTACCACTACAATGAGCAGTTCTTC
. | TRBJ1-2 | TRBD1 | TRBV5-5 | CASSLQGFANYGYTF | TGTGCCAGCAGCTTACAGGGGTTTGCTAACTATGGCTACACCTTC
few | TRBJ1-5 | . | TRBV19 | CASSTPLGGGNQPQHF | TGTGCCAGTAGTACCCCTTTAGGGGGGGGCAATCAGCCCCAGCATTTT
. | TRBJ1-1 | . | TRBV6-5 | CASSYGATLNTEAFF | TGTGCCAGCAGTTACGGGGCCACTCTGAACACTGAAGCTTTCTTT
few | TRBJ2-1 | . | TRBV30 | CAWSGWVVEQFF | TGTGCCTGGAGCGGTTGGGTTGTTGAGCAGTTCTTC
. | TRBJ2-5 | TRBD2 | TRBV5-1 | CASSPILAGEETQYF | TGCGCCAGCAGCCCGATACTAGCGGGAGAAGAGACCCAGTACTTC
. | TRBJ2-2 | TRBD1 | TRBV5-8 | CASSLGTDRTGELFF | TGTGCCAGCAGCTTAGGGACAGACAGAACCGGGGAGCTGTTTTTT
. | TRBJ2-7 | . | TRBV6-2/TRBV6-3 | CASSPWERNYEQYF | TGTGCCAGCAGTCCCTGGGAGAGAAACTACGAGCAGTACTTC
. | TRBJ1-2 | . | TRBV2 | CASSGPTGDYTF | TGTGCCAGCAGTGGACCCACTGGGGACTACACCTTC
. | TRBJ2-7 | . | TRBV5-4 | CASSLGGASGGEQYF | TGTGCCAGCAGCTTAGGGGGAGCGAGTGGGGGCGAGCAGTACTTC
. | TRBJ2-3 | . | TRBV5-4 | CASSFSKGSTDTQYF | TGTGCCAGCAGCTTTTCAAAGGGTAGCACAGATACGCAGTATTTT
. | TRBJ2-7 | TRBD1 | TRBV5-6 | CASSLGAGGRSSYEQYF | TGTGCCAGCAGCTTAGGTGCAGGGGGAAGGAGCTCCTACGAGCAGTACTTC
. | TRBJ2-1 | . | TRBV9 | CASSHGGAYNEQFF | TGTGCCAGCAGCCACGGGGGAGCCTACAATGAGCAGTTCTTC
. | TRBJ1-5 | . | TRBV28 | CASSFLPPPANQPQHF | TGTGCCAGCAGTTTCCTCCCTCCCCCCGCCAATCAGCCCCAGCATTTT
. | TRBJ2-7 | TRBD1 | TRBV3-1/TRBV3-2 | CASSPQTGESYEQYF | TGTGCCAGCAGCCCCCAGACAGGGGAATCCTACGAGCAGTACTTC
. | TRBJ1-2 | TRBD1 | TRBV5-1 | CASSRGGTANYGYTF | TGCGCCAGCAGTCGGGGAGGGACAGCTAACTATGGCTACACCTTC
. | TRBJ2-5 | . | TRBV6-5 | CASSYGAPVQETQYF | TGTGCCAGCAGTTACGGGGCCCCCGTCCAAGAGACCCAGTACTTC
. | TRBJ2-2 | . | TRBV13 | CASSVRGARELFF | TGTGCCAGCAGCGTACGGGGGGCCCGGGAGCTGTTTTTT
. | TRBJ1-1 | . | TRBV10-2 | CASSELARGTEAFF | TGCGCCAGCAGTGAGCTGGCTAGGGGCACTGAAGCTTTCTTT
. | TRBJ1-4 | TRBD1 | TRBV6-6 | CASKGQGNEKLFF | TGTGCCAGCAAAGGACAGGGTAATGAAAAACTGTTTTTT
. | TRBJ1-2 | . | TRBV25-1 | CASSFSYTGGYTF | TGTGCCAGCAGTTTTTCTTACACAGGCGGCTACACCTTC
. | TRBJ2-3 | TRBD2 | TRBV7-2 | CASSSREGDTQYF | TGTGCCAGCAGTTCCAGGGAGGGGGATACGCAGTATTTT
. | TRBJ1-1 | . | TRBV6-5 | CASSRGNTEAFF | TGTGCCAGCTCACGGGGGAACACTGAAGCTTTCTTT
. | TRBJ2-3 | TRBD2 | TRBV7-2 | CASSLRTSATDTQYF | TGTGCCAGCAGCCTGCGGACTAGCGCCACAGATACGCAGTATTTT
. | TRBJ1-3 | TRBD1 | TRBV14 | CASSQGIGGQGSGNTIYF | TGTGCCAGCAGCCAAGGCATAGGCGGACAGGGGTCTGGAAACACCATATATTTT
. | TRBJ1-2 | . | TRBV6-1 | CASSEAGRGIWNYGYTF | TGTGCCAGCAGTGAAGCGGGAAGGGGCATCTGGAACTATGGCTACACCTTC
. | TRBJ1-5 | TRBD1 | TRBV3-1/TRBV3-2 | CASSLGGQGRQPQHF | TGTGCCAGCAGCCTCGGAGGACAGGGACGTCAGCCCCAGCATTTT
. | TRBJ2-3 | . | TRBV6-5 | CASSRPGADTQYF | TGTGCCAGCAGCCGGCCGGGAGCAGATACGCAGTATTTT
once | TRBJ1-1 | . | TRBV12-3/TRBV12-4 | CASSFGGFTEAFF | TGTGCCAGCAGTTTTGGGGGTTTCACTGAAGCTTTCTTT